This T cell receptor (beta chain) came from a study of cytomegalovirus exposure and HLA in healthy donors. Study-wide points: Association of a missense DCLRE1C variant with TCR beta V- and J-gene trimming was reported in a later analysis. Links to common viral pathogens appeared, in a later analysis, for several of the most significant clusters. Investigators reported around 150 TCR beta chains as tied to cytomegalovirus. The majority of TCR sequences were rare, yet some public TCRs appeared in many donors.

Amplification used 60 Vbeta primers and 13 Jbeta primers. Assay used: immunoSEQ multiplex PCR; TCRdb lists only in-frame clones, some missing. The sample shows around 150,000 clones, about 80% of them seen only once. The V gene lost 0 bases and the J gene lost 4 bases, with 13 bases spanning the gap. The length of the CDR3 is 14 residues. Germline V gene lookup returns CDR1 GTSNPN and CDR2 SVGIG (reference sequence). For this clone: Its cognate antigen is unknown.

The sequenced material came from PBMCs. This chain links TRBV30 with TRBJ2-7; TRBD1 might be the D (5 bases). The receptor was isolated from a young man in good health and CMV-seropositive. This CDR3 is CAWSVRQGRYEQYF. The CDR3 DNA reads as TGTGCCTGGAGTGTACGTCAGGGTAGGTACGAGCAGTACTTC.